The 7 T cell receptor beta chains below come from one sample, sequenced in a study of T cells after yellow fever vaccination. One entry per CDR3 protein results from TCRdb running MiXCR on the 5' RACE reads. Of about 260,000 distinct CDR3 sequences in the sample, 5.2% were seen once. Material: CD4+ T cells sorted from PBMCs, obtained on the day of the yellow fever booster vaccination. These TCRs come from a man aged 18-30 years who received the YFV17D yellow fever vaccine.

This clonotype has a handful of counts. V is TRBV9 and J is TRBJ1-1, with 8 bases aligning to TRBD1. Germline trimming cut 4 bases from V and 2 bases from J; bases unmatched to any gene: 4. Germline V gene lookup returns CDR1 SGDLS and CDR2 YYNGEE. The CDR3 sequence is 14 residues long. The CDR3, as DNA: TGTGCCAGCAGCATCGACAGGGGAAACACTGAAGCTTTCTTT. This sequence encodes CASSIDRGNTEAFF.

This clonotype came up a few times. The genes are TRBV5-4 and TRBJ2-1, with D maybe TRBD2 (6 bases). The CDR3 spans 16 residues. Germline V gene lookup returns CDR1 SGHNT and CDR2 YYREEE (reference sequence). Trimming pared 5 bases from V and 6 bases from J, leaving 21 bases between. DNA for the CDR3: TGTGCCAGCAGTCAATACGGCGGGGCCCCTCTCAATGAGCAGTTCTTC. Protein product: CASSQYGGAPLNEQFF.

This clonotype has only a few counts. The chain carries TRBV4-3 and TRBJ1-2; D remains unclear. The CDR3 is 16 amino acids. Germline loops: CDR1 LGHNA, CDR2 YSLEER. The V gene lost 5 bases and the J gene lost 3 bases, with 19 bases spanning the gap. The CDR3 sequence: CASSSLIGSSDYGYTF. The CDR3 DNA is TGCGCCAGCAGCTCCTTGATTGGGTCGTCGGACTATGGCTACACCTTC.

The chain links TRBV6-5 to TRBJ2-7; 8 bases are shared with TRBD1. This CDR3 has 14 amino acids. CDR1 and CDR2 (germline): MNHEY, SVGAGI. J gave up 4 bases and V 5 bases, and 7 bases lay outside the gene matches. CDR3 sequence reads: CASSPRGRGYEQYV. CDR3 nucleotides: TGTGCCAGCAGTCCCAGGGGGCGCGGGTACGAGCAGTACGTC.

J is TRBJ2-1 and V is TRBV25-1, with 9 bases aligning to TRBD1. J was trimmed by 1 base and V by 7 bases; bases with no gene match: 8. Looked up from germline, CDR1 is MGHDK and CDR2 is SYGVNS. The CDR3 contains 16 residues. CDR3 region: CASTRTGVGSYNEQFF. The CDR3 bases are TGTGCCAGCACCCGGACAGGGGTTGGGTCCTACAATGAGCAGTTCTTC.

The J gene is TRBJ1-6, the V gene TRBV30, with D tentatively TRBD1 (6 bases). This CDR3 is 15 amino acids long. Trimming cost V 4 bases and J 7 bases, with 17 bases left between them. Germline V gene lookup returns CDR1 GTSNPN and CDR2 SVGIG (reference sequence). The CDR3 nucleotides read TGTGCCTGGACGGGAAGGGGGTCTGACAATTCACCCCTCCACTTT. The encoded protein is CAWTGRGSDNSPLHF.

This clonotype was found many times. The V call is TRBV7-2, the J call TRBJ2-2; D might be TRBD1 (6 bases). V gave up 5 bases and J gave up 4 bases, with 11 bases separating them. Germline lookup yields CDR1 SGHTA and CDR2 FQGNSA. The CDR3 sequence is 14 residues long. DNA for the CDR3: TGTGCCAGCAGCCCACAGGGTGGCACCGGGGAGCTGTTTTTT. It translates to CASSPQGGTGELFF.